This T cell receptor beta chain was captured by sequencing in a study of CD8+CD57+ T cells in acquired aplastic anemia. About the study: Recorded DNA amounts for sorted CD4+ and CD8+ cells had an average of around 3.5 ug. CD4+ cell libraries from healthy donors averaged approximately 10 million reads. Findings of the study overall: About 29 CD8+ CDR3 sequences occurred in both the patients and the controls.

Using genomic DNA as the template, TCR beta VDJ and CDR3 profiling was carried out. TCRdb fed the reads into MiXCR, producing one record per CDR3 protein. Among over 150,000 distinct CDR3 sequences listed, roughly 56% were seen once. V trimming: 10 bases; J trimming: 0 bases; junction bases outside the gene matches: 5. The germline V gene encodes CDR1 WSHSY and CDR2 SAAADI. The CDR3 is made up of 13 amino acids. A word on this clonotype: The antigen is unknown.

The chain uses TRBV10-2 and TRBJ2-7; TRBD1 agrees at 8 bases. The sample was sorted CD4+, CD8+, or CD8+CD57+ T cells (not recorded which) from PBMCs. This TCR was recovered from a human donor in good health, serving as a control. The CDR3 spells CAIGGQASYEQYF. The CDR3, as DNA: TGCGCCATTGGGGGACAGGCCTCCTACGAGCAGTACTTC.